The text below deals with one TCR beta chain. Its specificity is not known. Amplification used 60 Vbeta primers and 13 Jbeta primers. How the authors handled the data: The authors later counted roughly 79 million unique TCR beta chains, 8.5 million to 13 million of them shared. Method: immunoSEQ multiplex PCR; TCRdb's copy keeps in-frame clones and lacks some. V, J and clone size reflect that table, while D and trimming were determined from the DNA. The repertoire consists of roughly 100,000 clones, with 79% occurring once and the leading ten covering under 4.5%. The sample comes from a study of cytomegalovirus exposure and HLA in healthy donors. Points from the study as a whole: Sequencing depth across donors, presence/absence analyses assumed, was roughly uniform. TCR beta V- and J-gene trimming was later associated with a missense DCLRE1C variant.

Germline V lookup: CDR1 MDHEN, CDR2 SYDVKM. V lost 3 bases and J 5 bases, leaving 13 bases between the germline ends. The CDR3 has 14 amino acids. This TCR came from a man aged 50 to 60 in good health and CMV-seropositive. The rearrangement joins TRBV28 to TRBJ2-5, with a weak D call TRBD1 (6 bases). Input material: PBMCs. Written as DNA, the CDR3 is TGTGCCAGCAGTTTGGATGTGGGGGCCGAGACCCAGTACTTC. It is translated as CASSLDVGAETQYF.